This record concerns one T cell receptor (beta chain) sequence. The source of the sample is a study of blood T cell repertoires in COVID-19. Germline CDR1 reads SGDLS; CDR2 reads YYNGEE. The CDR3 covers 16 residues. The germline V and J ends were trimmed by 0 bases and 4 bases, with 13 bases remaining between them. Measured with immunoSEQ multiplex PCR; TCRdb has only the in-frame clones, and not every one. The repertoire holds some 250,000 clones, with approximately 90% as singletons. The specimen sequenced was peripheral blood. This TCR came from a woman aged 35 to 49 who had recovered from COVID-19. The rearrangement uses TRBV9 and TRBJ2-2; D might be TRBD1 (5 bases). CDR3 coding DNA: TGTGCCAGCAGCGTAGGGGCAGCCCAGGGCACCGGGGAGCTGTTTTTT. Its protein is CASSVGAAQGTGELFF.